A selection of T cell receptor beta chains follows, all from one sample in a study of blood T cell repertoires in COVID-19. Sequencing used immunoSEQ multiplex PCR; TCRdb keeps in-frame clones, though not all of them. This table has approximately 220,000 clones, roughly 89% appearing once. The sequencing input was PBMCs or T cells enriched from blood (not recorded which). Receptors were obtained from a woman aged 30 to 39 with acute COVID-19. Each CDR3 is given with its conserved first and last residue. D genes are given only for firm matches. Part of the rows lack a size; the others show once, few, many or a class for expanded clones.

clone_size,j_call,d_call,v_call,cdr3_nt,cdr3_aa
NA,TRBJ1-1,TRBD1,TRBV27,TGTGCCAGCAGCCTTACAGGGGAAGGGCTGAACACTGAAGCTTTCTTT,CASSLTGEGLNTEAFF
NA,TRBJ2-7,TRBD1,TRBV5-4,TGTGCCAGCAGCTTGGGAGGACAGGGGTCCTACGAGCAGTACTTC,CASSLGGQGSYEQYF
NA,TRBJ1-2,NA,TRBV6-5,TGTGCCACCCAGGGGCAGCAAATCTATGGCTACACCTTC,CATQGQQIYGYTF
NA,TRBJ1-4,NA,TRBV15,TGTGCCACCAGCAGGACAAGTGAAAAACTGTTTTTT,CATSRTSEKLFF
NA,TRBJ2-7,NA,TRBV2,TGTGCCAGCAGTGAAGGGCAGGCGTCCTACGAGCAGTACTTC,CASSEGQASYEQYF
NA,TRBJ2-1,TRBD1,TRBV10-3,TGTGCCATCAGTGAGGACAGGGGGACCTACAATGAGCAGTTCTTC,CAISEDRGTYNEQFF
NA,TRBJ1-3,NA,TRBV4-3,TGCGCCAGCAGCCAAGATCTGCGGGGAACCGGAAACACCATATATTTT,CASSQDLRGTGNTIYF
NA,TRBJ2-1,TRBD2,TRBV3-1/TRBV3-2,TGTGCCAGCAGCCGTCCGGGACTAGCGGGGGTTGAGCAGTTCTTC,CASSRPGLAGVEQFF
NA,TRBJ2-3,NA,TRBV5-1,TGCGCCAGCAGCTTGGAGCGGGGCACAGATACGCAGTATTTT,CASSLERGTDTQYF
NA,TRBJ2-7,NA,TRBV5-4,TGTGCCAGCAGCTGGGCGCGTAAGCAGTACTTC,CASSWARKQYF
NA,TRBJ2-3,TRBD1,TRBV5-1,TGCGCCAGCAGCTTGTTGGGACAGGGGATTCTTAGCACAGATACGCAGTATTTT,CASSLLGQGILSTDTQYF
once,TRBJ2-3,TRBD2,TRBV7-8,TGTGCCAGCAGCTTATTTACTAGCGGGAACACAGATACGCAGTATTTT,CASSLFTSGNTDTQYF
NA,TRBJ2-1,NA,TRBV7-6,TGTGCCAGCAGCCCCGAGCAGGGGGAGGACAATGAGCAGTTCTTC,CASSPEQGEDNEQFF
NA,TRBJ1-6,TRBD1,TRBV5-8,TGTGCCAGCAGCTCAGGGGGTTCACCCCTCCACTTT,CASSSGGSPLHF
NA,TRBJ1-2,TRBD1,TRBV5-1,TGCGCCAGCAGCTGGGGACAGGGTAACGGCTACACCTTC,CASSWGQGNGYTF
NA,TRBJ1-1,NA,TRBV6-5,TGTGCCAGCAGTTACTCCTCGGACACGAACACTGAAGCTTTCTTT,CASSYSSDTNTEAFF
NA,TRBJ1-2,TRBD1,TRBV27,TGTGCCAGCAGAATCGGACAGGGCCAAAACTATGGCTACACCTTC,CASRIGQGQNYGYTF
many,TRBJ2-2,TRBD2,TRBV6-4,TGTGCCAGCAGTGACGCGGGGGGAAACACCGGGGAGCTGTTTTTT,CASSDAGGNTGELFF
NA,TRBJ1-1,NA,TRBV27,TGTGCCAGCAGTTCAACTCCTAGAGGTACTGAAGCTTTCTTT,CASSSTPRGTEAFF
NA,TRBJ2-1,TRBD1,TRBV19,TGTGCCAGTAGTATCTCCAGGGGGTGGGATGAGCAGTTCTTC,CASSISRGWDEQFF
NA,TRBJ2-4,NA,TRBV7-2,TGTGCCAGCAGCCCACGACTGCTACTAGCCAAAAACATTCAGTACTTC,CASSPRLLLAKNIQYF
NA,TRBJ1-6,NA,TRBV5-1,TGCGCCAGCAGCCCCCGGGATCATTCACCCCTCCACTTT,CASSPRDHSPLHF
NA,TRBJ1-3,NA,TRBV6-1,TGTGCCAGCAGTGAGTTGGGGGAGGGTCTTGGAAACACCATATATTTT,CASSELGEGLGNTIYF
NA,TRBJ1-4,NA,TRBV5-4,TGTGCCAGCAGCTTGGTGGCAGCCTCCGGGGATAGAAAACTGTTTTTT,CASSLVAASGDRKLFF
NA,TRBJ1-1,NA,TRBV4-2,TGTGCCAGCAGCCCCGCCGGAGTAGAGAACACTGAAGCTTTCTTT,CASSPAGVENTEAFF
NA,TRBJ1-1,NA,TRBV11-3,TGTGCCAGCAGCTTAATCGGGGACACTGAAGCTTTCTTT,CASSLIGDTEAFF
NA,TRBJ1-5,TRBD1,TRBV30,TGTGCCTGGAGTGGACAGGGCCATCAGCCCCAGCATTTT,CAWSGQGHQPQHF
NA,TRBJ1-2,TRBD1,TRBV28,TGTGCCAGCAGTTCAACACAGGGGGCGAGGGGCTACACCTTC,CASSSTQGARGYTF
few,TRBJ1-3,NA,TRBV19,TGTGCCAGTCGAACAGGCTACTCTGGAAACACCATATATTTT,CASRTGYSGNTIYF
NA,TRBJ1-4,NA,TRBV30,TGTGCCTACCAACCCCAGGGACTGTCTGAAAAACTGTTTTTT,CAYQPQGLSEKLFF
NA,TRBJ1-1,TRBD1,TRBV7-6,TGTGCCGACCGACAGGGGCCTTACACTGAAGCTTTCTTT,CADRQGPYTEAFF
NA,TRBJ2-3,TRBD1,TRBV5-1,TGCGCCAGCAGCTTGGGGGGACAGAGGGCAGATACGCAGTATTTT,CASSLGGQRADTQYF
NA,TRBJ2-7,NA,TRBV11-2,TGTGCCACTGCAGGGTCAGTCTACGAGCAGTACTTC,CATAGSVYEQYF
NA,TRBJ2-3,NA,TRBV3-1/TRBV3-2,TGTGCCAGCAGCCAAGAGCGTGGTCCATCAAATACGCAGTATTTT,CASSQERGPSNTQYF
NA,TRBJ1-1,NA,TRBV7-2,TGTGCCAGCAGCTTATGGAGAGGGGGCACTGAAGCTTTCTTT,CASSLWRGGTEAFF
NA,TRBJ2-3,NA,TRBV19,TGTGCCAGTAGTATACGTCCCGAGCGGGATACGCAGTATTTT,CASSIRPERDTQYF
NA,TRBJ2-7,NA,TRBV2,TGTGCCAGCAGTGATCCCATCTACGAGCAGTACTTC,CASSDPIYEQYF
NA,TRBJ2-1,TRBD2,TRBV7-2,TGTGCCAGCAGCTTAAGACTAGCGGGGGGTAGGGATGAGCAGTTCTTC,CASSLRLAGGRDEQFF
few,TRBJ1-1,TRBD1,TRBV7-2,TGTGCCAGCAGAACCGGGACAGGGGGTGAAGCTTTCTTT,CASRTGTGGEAFF
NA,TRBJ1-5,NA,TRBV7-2,TGTGCCAGCAGCTTAGCCCCAGGGGGCAATCAGCCCCAGCATTTT,CASSLAPGGNQPQHF
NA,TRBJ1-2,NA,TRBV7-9,TGTGCCAGCAGCTGGGGGGAGGGAGGCTACACCTTC,CASSWGEGGYTF
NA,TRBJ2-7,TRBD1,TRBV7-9,TGTGCCAGCAGCATTAACCGGGACAGGGGAACCTACGAGCAGTACTTC,CASSINRDRGTYEQYF
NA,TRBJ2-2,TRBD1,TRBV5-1,TGCGCCAGCAGCTTGAGTGGGGACAGGGGGACCGGGGAGCTGTTTTTT,CASSLSGDRGTGELFF
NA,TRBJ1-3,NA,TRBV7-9,TGTGCCAGCAGCCCCGACACGAGCTCTGGAAACACCATATATTTT,CASSPDTSSGNTIYF